The sequence of this TCR beta chain was determined in a study of blood T cell repertoires in COVID-19. For the study at large: The United States, Italy and Spain were the sources of the acute and convalescent COVID-19 samples. In each case, the material was cDNA or gDNA derived from T cells, B-cell-depleted T cells, or PBMCs.

In this sample, this clone turned up once. Other DNA sequences within the sample encode an identical CDR3. There are 13 residues in the CDR3. Trimming shortened V by 1 base and J by 1 base, and 4 bases separated the two germline ends. Germline V CDR1 and CDR2: LGHDT, YNNKEL (reference sequence). In the source study's methods: Estimates of nucleated cell counts were drawn from the amplification of reference gene primers. Sequencing used immunoSEQ multiplex PCR; TCRdb keeps in-frame clones, though not all of them. V, J and clone size reflect that table, while D and trimming were determined from the DNA. The sample records hundreds of thousands of clones, 89% being singletons.

The receptor's source is a middle-aged man with acute or convalescent COVID-19. The sequenced sample consisted of peripheral blood. The chain employs TRBV3-1 (or the pseudogene TRBV3-2) and TRBJ1-1, with unresolved D. The CDR3 sequence is CASSQAGNTEAFF. The DNA of the CDR3 is TGTGCCAGCAGCCAAGCCGGGAACACTGAAGCTTTCTTT.